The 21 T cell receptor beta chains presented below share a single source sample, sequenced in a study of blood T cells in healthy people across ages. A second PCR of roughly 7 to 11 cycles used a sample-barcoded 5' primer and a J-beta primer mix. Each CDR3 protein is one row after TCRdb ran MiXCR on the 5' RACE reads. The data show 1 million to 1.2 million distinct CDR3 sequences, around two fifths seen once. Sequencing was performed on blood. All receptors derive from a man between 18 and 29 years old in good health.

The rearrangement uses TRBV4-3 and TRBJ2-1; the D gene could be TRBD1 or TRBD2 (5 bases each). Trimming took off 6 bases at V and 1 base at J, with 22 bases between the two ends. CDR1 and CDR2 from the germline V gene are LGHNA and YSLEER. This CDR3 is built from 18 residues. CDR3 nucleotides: TGCGCCAGCAGGCCGGCAGGGACGCCTGAGGAGTCCTACAATGAGCAGTTCTTC. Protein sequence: CASRPAGTPEESYNEQFF.

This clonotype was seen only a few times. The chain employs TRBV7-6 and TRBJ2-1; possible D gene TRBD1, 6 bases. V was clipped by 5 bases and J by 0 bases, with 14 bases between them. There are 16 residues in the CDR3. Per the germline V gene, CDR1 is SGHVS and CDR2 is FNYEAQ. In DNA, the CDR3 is TGTGCCAGCAGCCCTCAAGGGGGAAGCTCCTACAATGAGCAGTTCTTC. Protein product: CASSPQGGSSYNEQFF. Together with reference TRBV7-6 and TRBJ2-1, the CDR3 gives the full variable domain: GAGVSQSPRYKVTKRGQDVALRCDPISGHVSLYWYRQALGQGPEFLTYFNYEAQQDKSGLPNDRFSAERPEGSISTLTIQRTEQRDSAMYRCASSPQGGSSYNEQFFGPGTRLTVL.

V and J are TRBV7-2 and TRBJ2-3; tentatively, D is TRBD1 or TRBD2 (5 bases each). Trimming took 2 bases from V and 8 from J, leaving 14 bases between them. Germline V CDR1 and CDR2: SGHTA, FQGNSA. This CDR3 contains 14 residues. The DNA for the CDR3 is TGTGCCAGCAGCTTATTTGCTAGTGGGGGTACGCAGTATTTT. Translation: CASSLFASGGTQYF.

This CDR3 reads CASNPLDTEAFF. For the CDR3, the DNA is TGTGCCAGCAACCCGCTGGACACTGAAGCTTTCTTT. J is TRBJ1-1 and V is TRBV9; D call uncertain. The germline V gene has CDR1 SGDLS and CDR2 YYNGEE. The germline V and J ends were trimmed by 6 bases and 3 bases, with 9 bases remaining between them. The CDR3 runs to 12 residues.

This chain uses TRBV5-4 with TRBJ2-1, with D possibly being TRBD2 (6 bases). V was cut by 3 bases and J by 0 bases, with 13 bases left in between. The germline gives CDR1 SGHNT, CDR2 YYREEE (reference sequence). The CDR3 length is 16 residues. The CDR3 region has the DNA TGTGCCAGCAGCTCGAGGGGACTTTCCTCCTACAATGAGCAGTTCTTC. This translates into CASSSRGLSSYNEQFF.

CDR3 amino acids: CASGSLGGTEAFF. The CDR3 DNA follows: TGTGCTAGTGGTTCTCTGGGGGGCACTGAAGCTTTCTTT. The chain couples TRBV12-5 to TRBJ1-1, with TRBD1 as a possible D gene (5 bases). With 4 bases removed from V and 4 bases from J, the gap between germline ends came to 10 bases. The germline gives CDR1 LGHNT, CDR2 FRNRAP. The CDR3 totals 13 residues.

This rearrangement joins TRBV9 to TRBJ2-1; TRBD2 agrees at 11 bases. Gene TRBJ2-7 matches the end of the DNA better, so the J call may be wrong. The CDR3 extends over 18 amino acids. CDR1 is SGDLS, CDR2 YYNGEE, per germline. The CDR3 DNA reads TGTGCCAGCAGCGTAGTTGTTCTAGCGGGGGGCAGATACAATGAGCAGTACTTC. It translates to CASSVVVLAGGRYNEQYF.

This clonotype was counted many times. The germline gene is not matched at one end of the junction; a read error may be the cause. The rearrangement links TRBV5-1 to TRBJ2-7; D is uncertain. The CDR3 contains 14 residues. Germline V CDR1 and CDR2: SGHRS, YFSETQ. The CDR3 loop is CASNLAGQMDEQYF. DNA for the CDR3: TGCGCCAGCAACTTGGCCGGTCAGATGGACGAGCAGTACTTC.

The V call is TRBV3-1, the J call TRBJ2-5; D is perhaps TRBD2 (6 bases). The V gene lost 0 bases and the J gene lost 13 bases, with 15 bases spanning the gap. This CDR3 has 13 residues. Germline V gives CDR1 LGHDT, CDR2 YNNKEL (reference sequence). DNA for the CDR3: TGTGCCAGCAGCCAAGATCGTAGGACTATGTCGTACTTC. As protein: CASSQDRRTMSYF.

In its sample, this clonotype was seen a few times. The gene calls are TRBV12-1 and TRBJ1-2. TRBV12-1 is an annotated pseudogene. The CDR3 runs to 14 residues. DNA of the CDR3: TGTGCCAGCAGCTTTGGGTACACCGCTTATGGCTACACCTTC. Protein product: CASSFGYTAYGYTF.

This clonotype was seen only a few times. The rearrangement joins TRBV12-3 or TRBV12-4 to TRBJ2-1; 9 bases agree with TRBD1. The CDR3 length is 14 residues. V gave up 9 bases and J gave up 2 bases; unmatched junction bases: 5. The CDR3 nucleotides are TGTGCCAGTAAAACAGGGGGCACCTACAATGAGCAGTTCTTC. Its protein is CASKTGGTYNEQFF.

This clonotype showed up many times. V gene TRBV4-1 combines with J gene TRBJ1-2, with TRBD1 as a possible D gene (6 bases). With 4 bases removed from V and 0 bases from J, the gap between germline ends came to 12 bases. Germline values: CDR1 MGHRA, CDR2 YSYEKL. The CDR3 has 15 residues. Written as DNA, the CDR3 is TGCGCCAGCAGCCCCCGGGACATAGCTAACTATGGCTACACCTTC. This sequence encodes CASSPRDIANYGYTF.

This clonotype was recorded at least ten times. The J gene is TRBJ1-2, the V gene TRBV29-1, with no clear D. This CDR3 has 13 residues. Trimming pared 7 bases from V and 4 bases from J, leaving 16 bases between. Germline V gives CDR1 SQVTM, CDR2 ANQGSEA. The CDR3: CSARHREFYGYTF. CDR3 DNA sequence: TGCAGCGCCCGGCATCGGGAGTTCTATGGCTACACCTTC.

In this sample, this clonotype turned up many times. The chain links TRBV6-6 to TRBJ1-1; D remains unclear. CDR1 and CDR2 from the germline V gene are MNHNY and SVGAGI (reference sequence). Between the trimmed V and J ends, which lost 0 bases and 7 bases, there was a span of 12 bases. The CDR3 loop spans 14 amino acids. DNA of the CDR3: TGTGCCAGCAGTTACTCGAGAGGTGCGAGTGAAGCTTTCTTT. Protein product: CASSYSRGASEAFF.

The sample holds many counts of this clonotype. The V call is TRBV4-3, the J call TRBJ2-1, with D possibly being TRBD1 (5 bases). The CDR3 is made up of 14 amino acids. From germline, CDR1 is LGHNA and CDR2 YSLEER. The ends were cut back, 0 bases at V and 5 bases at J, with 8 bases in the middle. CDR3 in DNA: TGCGCCAGCAGCCAAGATCGCAGGGACAATGAGCAGTTCTTC. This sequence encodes CASSQDRRDNEQFF.

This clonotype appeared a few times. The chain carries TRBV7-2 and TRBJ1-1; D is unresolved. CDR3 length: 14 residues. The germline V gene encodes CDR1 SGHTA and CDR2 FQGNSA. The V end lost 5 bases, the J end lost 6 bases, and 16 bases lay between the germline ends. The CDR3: CASSPFVQFAEAFF. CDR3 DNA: TGTGCCAGCAGCCCCTTTGTACAATTCGCTGAAGCTTTCTTT.

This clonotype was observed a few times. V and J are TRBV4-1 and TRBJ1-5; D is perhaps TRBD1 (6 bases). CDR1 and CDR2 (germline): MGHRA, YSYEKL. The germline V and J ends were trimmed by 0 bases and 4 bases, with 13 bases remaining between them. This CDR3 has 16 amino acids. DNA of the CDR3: TGCGCCAGCAGCCAAGAGAGGGGACAAAGAAATCAGCCCCAGCATTTT. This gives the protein CASSQERGQRNQPQHF.

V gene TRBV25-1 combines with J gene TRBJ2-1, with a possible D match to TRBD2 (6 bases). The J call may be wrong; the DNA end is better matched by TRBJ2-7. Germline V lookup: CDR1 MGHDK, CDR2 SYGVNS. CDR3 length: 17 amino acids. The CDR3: CASSRGPGLHPHNEQYF. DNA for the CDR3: TGTGCCAGCAGTAGGGGCCCGGGACTCCACCCCCACAATGAGCAGTACTTC.

CDR3 nucleotides: TGTGCCAGCAGTTTACGCCTAGCGGGACCGTTCTTC. It codes for CASSLRLAGPFF. V and J are TRBV28 and TRBJ2-1, with TRBD2 identical over 9 bases. V was pared by 2 bases and J by 15 bases, with 5 bases of the junction left unmatched. The germline V gene has CDR1 MDHEN and CDR2 SYDVKM. CDR3 length: 12 residues.

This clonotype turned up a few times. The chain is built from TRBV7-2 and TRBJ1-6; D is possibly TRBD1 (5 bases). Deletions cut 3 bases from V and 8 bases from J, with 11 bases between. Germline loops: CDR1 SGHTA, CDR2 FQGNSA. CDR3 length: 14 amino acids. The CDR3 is CASSFEGIDSPLHF. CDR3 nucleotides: TGTGCCAGCAGCTTTGAGGGGATTGATTCACCCCTCCACTTT.

CDR3 in DNA: TGTGCCAGCAGCTCTGGGAGGCTTCATAATTCACCCCTCCACTTT. Translated, it gives CASSSGRLHNSPLHF. The chain is built from TRBV6-2 or TRBV6-3 and TRBJ1-6; D gene unclear. Germline assignment: CDR1 MNHEY and CDR2 SVGEGT. This CDR3 is built from 15 residues. V dropped 6 bases and J dropped 5 bases, with 14 bases sitting between them.